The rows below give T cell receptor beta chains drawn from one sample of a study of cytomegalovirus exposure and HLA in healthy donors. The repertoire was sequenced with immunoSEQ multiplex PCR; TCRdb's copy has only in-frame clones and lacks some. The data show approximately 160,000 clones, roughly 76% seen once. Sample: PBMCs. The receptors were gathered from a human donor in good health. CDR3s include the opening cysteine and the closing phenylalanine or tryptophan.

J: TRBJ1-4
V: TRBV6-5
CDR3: CAGSYDGTGTEKLFF

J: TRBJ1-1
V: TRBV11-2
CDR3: CASSLERAANTEAFF

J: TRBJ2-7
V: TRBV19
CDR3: CASNHGQHYEQYF

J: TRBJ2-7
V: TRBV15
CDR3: CATSYRDRQYF

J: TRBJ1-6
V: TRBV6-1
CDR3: CASSDGENYNSPLHF

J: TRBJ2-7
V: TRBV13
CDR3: CASSLGLAGSYEQYF

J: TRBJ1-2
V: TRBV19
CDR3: CASSIRGILGYTF

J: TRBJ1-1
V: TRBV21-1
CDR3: CASSKDWGQGYRTEAFF

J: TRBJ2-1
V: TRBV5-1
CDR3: CASSLAPAGGNNEQFF

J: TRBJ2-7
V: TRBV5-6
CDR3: CASRKLAGDSYEQYF

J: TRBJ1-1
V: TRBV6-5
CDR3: CASSYSVRGATEAFF

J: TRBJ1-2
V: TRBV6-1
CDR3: CASRWGGVNYGYTF

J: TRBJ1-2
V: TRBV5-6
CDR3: CASSPTGGKVGGYTF

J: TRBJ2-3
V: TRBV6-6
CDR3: CASSYLEPGTQYF

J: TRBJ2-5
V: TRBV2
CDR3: CASSEIAGMKETQYF

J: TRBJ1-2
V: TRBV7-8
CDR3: CASSLVTGANYGYTF

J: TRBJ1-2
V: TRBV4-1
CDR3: CASSQDRGGGYGYTF

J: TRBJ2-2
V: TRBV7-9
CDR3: CASSLSNTGELFF

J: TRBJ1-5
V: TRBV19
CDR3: CASSPRSLRVGNQPQHF

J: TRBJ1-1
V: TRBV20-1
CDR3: CSARSGREAFF

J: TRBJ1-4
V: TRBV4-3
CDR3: CASSQDNGAGVDEKLFF

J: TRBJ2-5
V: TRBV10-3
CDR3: CAISELWDRGVRETQYF

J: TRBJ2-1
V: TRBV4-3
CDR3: CASSQERTSYNEQFF

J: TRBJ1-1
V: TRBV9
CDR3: CASSRGRNTEAFF

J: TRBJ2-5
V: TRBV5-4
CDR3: CASSLAGTGQETQYF

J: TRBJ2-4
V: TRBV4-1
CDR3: CASSQGRQGENIQYF

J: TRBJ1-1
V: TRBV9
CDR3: CASSPRTGNTEAFF

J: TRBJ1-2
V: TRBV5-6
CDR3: CASSLEQFGGYTF

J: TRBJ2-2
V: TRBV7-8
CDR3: CASSLIEESGELFF

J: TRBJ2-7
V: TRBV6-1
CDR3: CASSEGSVSSYEQYF

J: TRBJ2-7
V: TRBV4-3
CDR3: CASSQDASGISYEQYF

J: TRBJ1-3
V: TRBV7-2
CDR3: CASSLPPGAGNTIYF

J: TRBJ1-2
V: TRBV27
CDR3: CASSLSPWGGNGYTF

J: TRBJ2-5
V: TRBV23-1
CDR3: CASSHPLTGRRETQYF

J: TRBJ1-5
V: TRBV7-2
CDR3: CASSRGQGNNQPQHF

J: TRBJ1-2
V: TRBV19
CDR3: CASSKAEGQGNGYTF

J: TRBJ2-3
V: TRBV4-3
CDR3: CASSQDLLAAGGNTQYF

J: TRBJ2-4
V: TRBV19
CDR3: CATSTSGGGSKNIQYF

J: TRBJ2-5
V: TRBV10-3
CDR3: CAISAASGGRETQYF

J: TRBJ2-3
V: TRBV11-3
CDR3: CASSIGLFGGYLTDTQYF

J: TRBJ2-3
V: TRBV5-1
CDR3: CASSLVTSTSTDTQYF

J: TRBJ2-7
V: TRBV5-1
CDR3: CASSLAGHPNYEQYF

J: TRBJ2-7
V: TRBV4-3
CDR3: CASSPLLSYEQYF

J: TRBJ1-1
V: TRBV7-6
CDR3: CASSLSGEGHTEAFF

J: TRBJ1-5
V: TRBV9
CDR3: CASSVDPGQPQHF

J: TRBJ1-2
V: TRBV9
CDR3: CASRGSARQGNYGYTF

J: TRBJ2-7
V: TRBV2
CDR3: CASRGTGGREQYF

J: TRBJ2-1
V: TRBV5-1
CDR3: CASSIGGGGDEQFF

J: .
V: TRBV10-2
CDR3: CASSESQGRAYEQYF

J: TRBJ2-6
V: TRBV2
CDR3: CATSLSSGANVLTF

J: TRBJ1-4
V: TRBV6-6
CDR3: CASSLTGGEVEKLFF

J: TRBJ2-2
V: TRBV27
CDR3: CASSFMTGPTGELFF

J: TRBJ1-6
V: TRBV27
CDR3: CASSWGGLRNSPLHF

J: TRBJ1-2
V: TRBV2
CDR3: CASSEQGAFGYTF